This T cell receptor beta chain was obtained from a study of T cell repertoires in cytomegalovirus infection. Study-level information: Both CMV infection and a matching HLA type were indicated by public TCR beta signatures. General observations from the study: In two of eight donors, the top clonotype was HLA-C-restricted CMV-specific.

The CDR3 totals 14 residues. Trimming left V 5 bases short and J 0 bases short, with 11 bases between. CDR1 is SEHNR, CDR2 FQNEAQ, per germline (reference sequence). Comment on this clonotype: Its antigen remains unknown.

TCRdb itself ran the reads through MiXCR, one entry per CDR3 protein. The table has some 160,000 distinct CDR3 sequences, roughly a sixth seen once. The V gene is TRBV7-9, the J gene TRBJ2-7; D is undetermined. The clonotype was recovered from a human donor in good health (CMV status not recorded). Some clones in this sample may be carry-over from other donors' samples. Material: CD8+ T cells from PBMCs. The CDR3 is CASSVDRASYEQYF. The CDR3, as DNA: TGTGCCAGCAGCGTGGACCGGGCCTCCTACGAGCAGTACTTC.